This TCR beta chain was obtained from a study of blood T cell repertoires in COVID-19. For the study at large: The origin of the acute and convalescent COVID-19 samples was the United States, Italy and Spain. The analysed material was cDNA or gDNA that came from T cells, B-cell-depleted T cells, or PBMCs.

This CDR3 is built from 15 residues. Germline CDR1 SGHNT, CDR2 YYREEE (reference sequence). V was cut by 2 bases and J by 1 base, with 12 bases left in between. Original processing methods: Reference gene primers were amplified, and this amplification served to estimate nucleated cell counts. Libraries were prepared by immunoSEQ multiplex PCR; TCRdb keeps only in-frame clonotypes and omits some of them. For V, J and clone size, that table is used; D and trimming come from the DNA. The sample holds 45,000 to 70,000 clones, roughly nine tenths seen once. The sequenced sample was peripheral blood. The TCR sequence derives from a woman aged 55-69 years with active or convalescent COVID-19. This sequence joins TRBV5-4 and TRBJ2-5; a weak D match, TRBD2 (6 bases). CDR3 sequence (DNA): TGTGCCAGCAGCTTTGTCGGGAGAGGCCAAGAGACCCAGTACTTC. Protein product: CASSFVGRGQETQYF.